These T cell receptor beta chains were read from a single sample in a study of multiple sclerosis patients with progressive multifocal leukoencephalopathy. Using immunoSEQ multiplex PCR, the repertoire was profiled, and TCRdb retains in-frame clones only, with some absent. The data show 25,000 to 35,000 clones, about nine tenths seen once. The sample here was PBMCs, taken from a patient treated with natalizumab. The source is a human donor with multiple sclerosis. The CDR3 runs from the conserved cysteine through the conserved F or W. Each record gives: clone size, D gene, V gene, J gene, CDR3 protein, CDR3 DNA. D genes are given only for firm matches. Clone size is given for some rows only: seen once, a few or many times, or a class if the clone is expanded.

>-|TRBD2|TRBV15|TRBJ2-7
CATRGAGWSSYEQYF
TGTGCCACCAGGGGAGCGGGATGGAGCTCCTACGAGCAGTACTTC
>-|-|TRBV9|TRBJ2-1
CASSVQGGPHNEQFF
TGTGCCAGCAGCGTGCAGGGAGGCCCCCACAATGAGCAGTTCTTC
>-|TRBD2|TRBV9|TRBJ2-3
CASSPRLAGLTDTQYF
TGTGCCAGCAGCCCCCGACTAGCGGGACTCACAGATACGCAGTATTTT
>-|-|TRBV20-1|TRBJ1-1
CSASTAEAFF
TGCAGTGCTAGTACAGCTGAAGCTTTCTTT
>-|TRBD2|TRBV5-1|TRBJ2-7
CASSSGGLAGKANSYEQYF
TGCGCCAGCAGCTCCGGAGGACTAGCGGGCAAAGCTAACTCCTACGAGCAGTACTTC
>-|TRBD1|TRBV5-1|TRBJ1-5
CASSVGTGVNQPQHF
TGCGCCAGCAGCGTAGGGACAGGGGTTAATCAGCCCCAGCATTTT
>-|-|TRBV19|TRBJ1-1
CASLQGNTEAFF
TGTGCCAGTCTACAGGGGAACACTGAAGCTTTCTTT
>-|-|TRBV28|TRBJ2-3
CASSLSGPRGTDTQYF
TGTGCCAGCAGTTTATCTGGACCACGGGGCACAGATACGCAGTATTTT
>-|-|TRBV20-1|TRBJ2-2
CSARVAGGLFF
TGCAGTGCTAGAGTGGCCGGGGGGCTGTTTTTT
>-|-|TRBV6-5|TRBJ2-7
CASSSDGLGGEQYF
TGTGCCAGCAGCTCGGACGGATTAGGTGGCGAGCAGTACTTC
>-|TRBD1|TRBV28|TRBJ1-6
CASSLRGQGNNSPLHF
TGTGCCAGCAGCCTAAGAGGACAGGGTAATAATTCACCCCTCCACTTT
>-|-|TRBV7-2|TRBJ2-3
CASSLAVGRGYTDTQYF
TGTGCCAGCAGCTTAGCCGTCGGCAGGGGATACACAGATACGCAGTATTTT
>-|-|TRBV11-2|TRBJ2-7
CASSRRSHEQYF
TGTGCCAGCTCTAGGCGTTCCCACGAGCAGTACTTC
>-|TRBD2|TRBV9|TRBJ2-7
CASSPPKGGPSGEQYF
TGTGCCAGCAGCCCTCCAAAGGGAGGGCCTTCGGGAGAGCAGTACTTC
>-|-|TRBV5-1|TRBJ1-4
CASSTTGSTNEKLFF
TGCGCCAGCAGCACTACAGGTTCTACTAATGAAAAACTGTTTTTT
>-|-|TRBV28|TRBJ2-7
CASTLSGSYEQYF
TGTGCCAGCACCCTGAGCGGCTCCTACGAGCAGTACTTC
>-|-|TRBV2|TRBJ1-3
CASSERVAGNTIYF
TGTGCCAGCAGTGAACGAGTGGCTGGAAACACCATATATTTT
>-|TRBD2|TRBV4-1|TRBJ2-5
CASSQETGGPQTQYF
TGCGCCAGCAGCCAAGAAACGGGAGGGCCCCAGACCCAGTACTTC
>-|TRBD2|TRBV11-2|TRBJ2-3
CASSPHTGLAGGTDTQYF
TGTGCCAGCAGCCCTCATACGGGACTAGCGGGAGGAACAGATACGCAGTATTTT
>-|TRBD2|TRBV28|TRBJ2-1
CASSLAGAGGDEQFF
TGTGCCAGCAGTTTAGCGGGAGCGGGGGGGGATGAGCAGTTCTTC
>-|-|TRBV2|TRBJ2-1
CASSVANEQFF
TGTGCCAGCAGTGTTGCCAATGAGCAGTTCTTC
>-|-|TRBV2|TRBJ1-1
CASKVYRNTEAFF
TGTGCCAGCAAGGTTTACAGGAACACTGAAGCTTTCTTT
>-|TRBD1|TRBV28|TRBJ1-2
CASWDSFNYGYTF
TGTGCCAGCTGGGACAGTTTTAACTATGGCTACACCTTC
>-|-|TRBV28|TRBJ1-2
CASIAGDRGYTF
TGTGCCAGCATCGCGGGGGATCGCGGCTACACCTTC
>-|TRBD1|TRBV14|TRBJ2-1
CASSQDYGTGLSNEQFF
TGTGCCAGCAGCCAAGATTATGGGACAGGGTTGTCCAATGAGCAGTTCTTC
>-|-|TRBV5-6|TRBJ2-6
CASSLVAASGANVLTF
TGTGCCAGCAGCTTGGTTGCGGCCTCTGGGGCCAACGTCCTGACTTTC
>-|-|TRBV5-4|TRBJ2-1
CASSLADGVEQFF
TGTGCCAGCAGCTTGGCCGACGGTGTTGAGCAGTTCTTC
>-|-|TRBV7-2|TRBJ2-1
CASSRRENEQFF
TGTGCCAGCAGCCGGCGTGAGAATGAGCAGTTCTTC
>-|-|TRBV9|TRBJ2-3
CASSFLGFSTDTQYF
TGTGCCAGCAGCTTTCTCGGGTTTAGTACAGATACGCAGTATTTT
>-|TRBD2|TRBV7-3|TRBJ2-1
CASSPVGGSGYNEQFF
TGTGCCAGCAGCCCTGTGGGCGGGAGCGGGTACAATGAGCAGTTCTTC
>once|TRBD2|TRBV15|TRBJ2-7
CATSRVLAGEPSYEQYF
TGTGCCACCAGCAGAGTATTAGCGGGGGAGCCCTCCTACGAGCAGTACTTC
>-|-|TRBV6-1|TRBJ1-4
CASSVDPWGEKLFF
TGTGCCAGCAGTGTGGATCCCTGGGGTGAAAAACTGTTTTTT
>-|TRBD2|TRBV6-7|TRBJ2-7
CASSPRLAGGGYEQYF
TGTGCCAGCAGTCCCCGGCTTGCGGGAGGGGGGTACGAGCAGTACTTC
>once|-|TRBV14|TRBJ2-3
CASSQDVSFAFDTQYF
TGTGCCAGCAGCCAAGATGTTAGCTTCGCCTTCGATACGCAGTATTTT
>-|TRBD1|TRBV7-9|TRBJ1-3
CASSLGPGEQGAGNTIYF
TGTGCCAGCAGCTTAGGCCCAGGGGAACAGGGGGCTGGAAACACCATATATTTT
>-|TRBD2|TRBV5-4|TRBJ2-3
CASSLGLATTDTQYF
TGTGCCAGCAGCTTGGGACTAGCTACGACAGATACGCAGTATTTT
>-|-|TRBV11-3|TRBJ2-1
CASSSGDSSPFF
TGTGCCAGCAGCTCGGGGGACTCGAGCCCGTTCTTC
>-|-|TRBV7-3|TRBJ2-1
CASSEASVFGNEQFF
TGTGCCAGCAGCGAAGCTAGCGTCTTCGGGAATGAGCAGTTCTTC
>-|-|TRBV19|TRBJ2-1
CASSLPTTYYNEQFF
TGTGCCAGTAGTTTGCCTACAACCTACTACAATGAGCAGTTCTTC
>once|-|TRBV9|TRBJ2-7
CASSVAPSYEQYF
TGTGCCAGCAGCGTAGCCCCCTCCTACGAGCAGTACTTC
>-|-|TRBV30|TRBJ2-7
CAWSKAAAYEQYF
TGTGCCTGGAGTAAGGCGGCCGCCTACGAGCAGTACTTC
>few|-|TRBV28|TRBJ2-2
CASSFRRDLNTGELFF
TGTGCCAGCAGTTTTCGGCGGGACCTGAACACCGGGGAGCTGTTTTTT
>-|-|TRBV28|TRBJ2-1
CASSFSGVVGGRSYNEQFF
TGTGCCAGCAGTTTCTCGGGAGTAGTAGGGGGCAGATCCTACAATGAGCAGTTCTTC
>-|TRBD2|TRBV19|TRBJ2-7
CASSIKLGTSGPTHIYEQYF
TGTGCCAGTAGTATTAAATTGGGGACTAGCGGACCCACCCACATCTACGAGCAGTACTTC
>-|-|TRBV7-9|TRBJ2-1
CASSLEGWGYNEQFF
TGTGCCAGCAGCTTAGAGGGCTGGGGATACAATGAGCAGTTCTTC
>-|-|TRBV28|TRBJ2-7
CASRTGHNSYEQYF
TGTGCCAGCAGAACGGGACACAACTCCTACGAGCAGTACTTC